These T cell receptor beta chains were read from a single sample in a study of blood T cell repertoires in COVID-19. Produced via immunoSEQ multiplex PCR; TCRdb's table is partial and in-frame only. The sample yields 350,000 or so clones, more than 85% seen once. The sample taken for sequencing was PBMCs or T cells enriched from blood (not recorded which). Receptors originate from a woman aged 25 to 39 who had recovered from COVID-19. CDR3s include the opening cysteine and the closing phenylalanine or tryptophan. D genes are given only for firm matches. Some rows have no size entry. The others give once, few or many, or a class for an expanded clone.

CDR3nt: TGCGCCAGCAGCCGGATCCAGGGCACCGGGGAGCTGTTTTTT
CDR3aa: CASSRIQGTGELFF
v_gene: TRBV5-1
d_gene: NA
j_gene: TRBJ2-2
abundance: NA

CDR3nt: TGTGCCAGCAGTTACGACACCGGCCCCAATCAGCCCCAGCATTTT
CDR3aa: CASSYDTGPNQPQHF
v_gene: TRBV6-5
d_gene: NA
j_gene: TRBJ1-5
abundance: NA

CDR3nt: TGTGCCAGCAGCTCCACCGGGACAGGGAACTATGGCTACACCTTC
CDR3aa: CASSSTGTGNYGYTF
v_gene: TRBV7-9
d_gene: TRBD1
j_gene: TRBJ1-2
abundance: NA

CDR3nt: TGCGCCAGCAGCCAACTAGCGGGGGGGCTTGGTGAGCAGTTCTTC
CDR3aa: CASSQLAGGLGEQFF
v_gene: TRBV4-1
d_gene: TRBD2
j_gene: TRBJ2-1
abundance: NA

CDR3nt: TGTGCCAGCACCTCGGGCATACTAGGGGGAGATACGCAGTATTTT
CDR3aa: CASTSGILGGDTQYF
v_gene: TRBV6-5
d_gene: NA
j_gene: TRBJ2-3
abundance: NA

CDR3nt: TGTGCCAGCAGCGCAGGGTTCGCTCAGCCCCAGCATTTT
CDR3aa: CASSAGFAQPQHF
v_gene: TRBV7-9
d_gene: NA
j_gene: TRBJ1-5
abundance: NA

CDR3nt: TGTGCCAGCCAGGGGGAGACCCAGTACTTC
CDR3aa: CASQGETQYF
v_gene: TRBV2
d_gene: NA
j_gene: TRBJ2-5
abundance: NA

CDR3nt: TGTGCCAGCAGCTTACAGGGGTGGGGAGATACTGAAGCTTTCTTT
CDR3aa: CASSLQGWGDTEAFF
v_gene: TRBV11-1
d_gene: NA
j_gene: TRBJ1-1
abundance: once

CDR3nt: TGTGCCAGCAGTTCCCCCACCGGGACTGGGGGTGAAGCTTTCTTT
CDR3aa: CASSSPTGTGGEAFF
v_gene: TRBV28
d_gene: NA
j_gene: TRBJ1-1
abundance: NA

CDR3nt: TGTGCCAGCAGGAGCTCTGGGGCCAACGTCCTGACTTTC
CDR3aa: CASRSSGANVLTF
v_gene: TRBV12-3/TRBV12-4
d_gene: NA
j_gene: TRBJ2-6
abundance: once

CDR3nt: TGTGCCAGCAGTGAAGCAACAGGTTTCGGCTACACCTTC
CDR3aa: CASSEATGFGYTF
v_gene: TRBV2
d_gene: NA
j_gene: TRBJ1-2
abundance: NA

CDR3nt: TGTGCCAGCAGCCAAGAGGGACAGGGAGGAGAGACCCAGTACTTC
CDR3aa: CASSQEGQGGETQYF
v_gene: TRBV4-2
d_gene: TRBD1
j_gene: TRBJ2-5
abundance: NA

CDR3nt: TGCGCCAGCAGCTTTGGGACAGGGACCGATATAGGCTACGAGCAGTACTTC
CDR3aa: CASSFGTGTDIGYEQYF
v_gene: TRBV5-1
d_gene: TRBD1
j_gene: TRBJ2-7
abundance: NA

CDR3nt: TGTGCCAGCAGCCCAAAGGGGGAGATGAACACTGAAGCTTTCTTT
CDR3aa: CASSPKGEMNTEAFF
v_gene: TRBV14
d_gene: NA
j_gene: TRBJ1-1
abundance: NA